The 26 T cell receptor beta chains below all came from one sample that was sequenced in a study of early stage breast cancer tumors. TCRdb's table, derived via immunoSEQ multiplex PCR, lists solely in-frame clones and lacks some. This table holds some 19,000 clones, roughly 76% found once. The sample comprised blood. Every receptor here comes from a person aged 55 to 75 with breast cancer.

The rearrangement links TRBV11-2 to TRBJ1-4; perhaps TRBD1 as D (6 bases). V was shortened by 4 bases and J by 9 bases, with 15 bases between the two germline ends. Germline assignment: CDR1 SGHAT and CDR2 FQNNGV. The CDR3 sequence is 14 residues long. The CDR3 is CASSSPGGIKKLFF. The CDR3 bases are TGTGCCAGCAGCTCACCGGGGGGCATTAAAAAACTGTTTTTT.

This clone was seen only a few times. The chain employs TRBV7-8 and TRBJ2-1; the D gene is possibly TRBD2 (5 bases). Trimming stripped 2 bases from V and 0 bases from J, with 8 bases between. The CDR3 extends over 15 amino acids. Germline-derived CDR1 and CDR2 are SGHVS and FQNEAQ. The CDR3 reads CASSLHGNSYNEQFF. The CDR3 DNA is TGTGCCAGCAGCTTACACGGGAACTCCTACAATGAGCAGTTCTTC. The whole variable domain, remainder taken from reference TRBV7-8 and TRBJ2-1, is GAGVSQSPRYKVAKRGQDVALRCDPISGHVSLFWYQQALGQGPEFLTYFQNEAQLDKSGLPSDRFFAERPEGSVSTLKIQRTQQEDSAVYLCASSLHGNSYNEQFFGPGTRLTVL.

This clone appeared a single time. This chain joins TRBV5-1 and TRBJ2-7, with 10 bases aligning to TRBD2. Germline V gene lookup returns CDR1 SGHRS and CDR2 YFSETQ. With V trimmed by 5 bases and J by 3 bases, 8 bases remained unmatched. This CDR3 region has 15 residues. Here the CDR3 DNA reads TGCGCCAGCAGTCCGACTAGCGGGTATCACTACGAGCAGTACTTC. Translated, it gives CASSPTSGYHYEQYF.

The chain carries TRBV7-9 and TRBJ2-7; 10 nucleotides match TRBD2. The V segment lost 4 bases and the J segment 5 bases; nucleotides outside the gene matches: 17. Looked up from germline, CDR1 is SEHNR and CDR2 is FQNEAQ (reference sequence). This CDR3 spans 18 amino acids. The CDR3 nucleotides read TGTGCCAGCAGCTCAACCCGGGGGACTAGCGAACAACGGGACGAGCAGTACTTC. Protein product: CASSSTRGTSEQRDEQYF. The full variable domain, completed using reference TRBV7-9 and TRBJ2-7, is DTGVSQNPRHKITKRGQNVTFRCDPISEHNRLYWYRQTLGQGPEFLTYFQNEAQLEKSRLLSDRFSAERPKGSFSTLEIQRTEQGDSAMYLCASSSTRGTSEQRDEQYFGPGTRLTVT.

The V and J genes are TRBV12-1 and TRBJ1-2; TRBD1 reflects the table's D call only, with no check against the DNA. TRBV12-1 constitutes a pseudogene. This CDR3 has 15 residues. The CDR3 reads CASSAGTGGEYGYTF. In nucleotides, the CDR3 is TGTGCCAGCAGCGCCGGGACAGGGGGGGAGTATGGCTACACCTTC.

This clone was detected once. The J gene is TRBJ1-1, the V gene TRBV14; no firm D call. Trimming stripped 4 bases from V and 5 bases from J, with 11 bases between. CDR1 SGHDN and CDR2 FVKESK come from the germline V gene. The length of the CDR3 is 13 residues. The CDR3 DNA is TGTGCCAGCAGCCTTCTGCTTCGTACTGAAGCTTTCTTT. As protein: CASSLLLRTEAFF. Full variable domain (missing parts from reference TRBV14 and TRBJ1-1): EAGVTQFPSHSVIEKGQTVTLRCDPISGHDNLYWYRRVMGKEIKFLLHFVKESKQDESGMPNNRFLAERTGGTYSTLKVQPAELEDSGVYFCASSLLLRTEAFFGQGTRLTVV.

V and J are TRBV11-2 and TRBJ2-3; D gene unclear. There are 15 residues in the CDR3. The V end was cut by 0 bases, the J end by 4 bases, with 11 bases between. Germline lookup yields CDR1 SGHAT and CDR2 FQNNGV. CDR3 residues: CASSLDSRVPDTQYF. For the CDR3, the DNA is TGTGCCAGCAGCTTAGATTCAAGGGTGCCAGATACGCAGTATTTT.

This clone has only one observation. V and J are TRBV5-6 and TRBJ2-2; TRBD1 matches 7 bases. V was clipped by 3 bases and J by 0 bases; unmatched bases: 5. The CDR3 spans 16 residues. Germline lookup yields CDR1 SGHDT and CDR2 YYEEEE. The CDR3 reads CASSSLGQSNTGELFF. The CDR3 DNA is TGTGCCAGCAGCTCGCTGGGACAGTCGAACACCGGGGAGCTGTTTTTT.

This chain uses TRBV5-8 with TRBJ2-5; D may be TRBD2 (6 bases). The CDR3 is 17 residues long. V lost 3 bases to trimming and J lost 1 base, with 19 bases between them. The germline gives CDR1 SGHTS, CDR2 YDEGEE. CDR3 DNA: TGTGCCAGCAGCTGCCGGAGCTCCGGGAGCTGCCAAGAGACCCAGTACTTC. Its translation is CASSCRSSGSCQETQYF.

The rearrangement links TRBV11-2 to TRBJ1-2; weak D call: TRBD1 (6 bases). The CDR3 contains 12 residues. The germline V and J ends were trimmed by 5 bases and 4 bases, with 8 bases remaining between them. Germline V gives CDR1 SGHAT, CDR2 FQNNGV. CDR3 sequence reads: CASSADSYGYTF. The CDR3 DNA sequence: TGTGCCAGCAGCGCGGACAGCTATGGCTACACCTTC.

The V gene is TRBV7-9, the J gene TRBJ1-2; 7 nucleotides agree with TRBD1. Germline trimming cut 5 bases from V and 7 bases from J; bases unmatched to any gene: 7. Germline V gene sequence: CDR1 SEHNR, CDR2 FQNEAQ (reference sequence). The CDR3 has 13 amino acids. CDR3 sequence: CASSTGTAGGYTF. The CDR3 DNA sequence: TGTGCCAGCAGCACAGGGACAGCGGGTGGCTACACCTTC. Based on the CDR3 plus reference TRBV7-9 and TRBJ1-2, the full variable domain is DTGVSQNPRHKITKRGQNVTFRCDPISEHNRLYWYRQTLGQGPEFLTYFQNEAQLEKSRLLSDRFSAERPKGSFSTLEIQRTEQGDSAMYLCASSTGTAGGYTFGSGTRLTVV.

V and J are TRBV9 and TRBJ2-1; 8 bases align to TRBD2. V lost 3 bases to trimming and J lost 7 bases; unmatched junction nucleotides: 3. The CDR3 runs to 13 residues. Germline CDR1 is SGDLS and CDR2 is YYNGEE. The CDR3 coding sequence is TGTGCCAGCAGCGGACTAGCGCTGAATGAGCAGTTCTTC. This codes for CASSGLALNEQFF.

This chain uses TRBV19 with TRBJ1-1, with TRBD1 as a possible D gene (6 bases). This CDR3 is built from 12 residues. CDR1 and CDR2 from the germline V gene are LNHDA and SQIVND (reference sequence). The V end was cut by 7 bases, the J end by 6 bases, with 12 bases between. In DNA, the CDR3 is TGTGCCAGTAAACAGGGTGTTTCTGAAGCTTTCTTT. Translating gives CASKQGVSEAFF.

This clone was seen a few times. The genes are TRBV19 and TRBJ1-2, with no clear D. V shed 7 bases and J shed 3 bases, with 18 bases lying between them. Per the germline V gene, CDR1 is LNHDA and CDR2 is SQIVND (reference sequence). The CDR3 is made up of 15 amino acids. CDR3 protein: CASTVGLPRDYGYTF. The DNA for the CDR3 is TGTGCCAGTACCGTAGGTCTACCGCGGGACTATGGCTACACCTTC.

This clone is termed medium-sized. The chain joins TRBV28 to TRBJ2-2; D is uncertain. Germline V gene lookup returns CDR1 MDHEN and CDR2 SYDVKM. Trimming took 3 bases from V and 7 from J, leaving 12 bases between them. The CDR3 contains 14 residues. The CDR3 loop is CASSLSSASGELFF. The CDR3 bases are TGTGCCAGCAGTTTGAGTTCGGCGAGCGGGGAGCTGTTTTTT.

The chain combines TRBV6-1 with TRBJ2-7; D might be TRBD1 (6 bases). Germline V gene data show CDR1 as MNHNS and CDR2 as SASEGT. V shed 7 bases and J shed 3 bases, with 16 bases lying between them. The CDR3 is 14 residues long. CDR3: CASIAGDLLYEQYF. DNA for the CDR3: TGTGCCAGCATTGCAGGGGACCTCCTCTACGAGCAGTACTTC.

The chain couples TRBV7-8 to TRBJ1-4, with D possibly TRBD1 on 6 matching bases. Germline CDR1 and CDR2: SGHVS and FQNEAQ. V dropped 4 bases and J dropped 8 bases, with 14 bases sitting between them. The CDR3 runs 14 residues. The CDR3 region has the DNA TGTGCCAGCAGCTCATCAGGGAGGGGGGAAAAACTGTTTTTT. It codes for CASSSSGRGEKLFF.

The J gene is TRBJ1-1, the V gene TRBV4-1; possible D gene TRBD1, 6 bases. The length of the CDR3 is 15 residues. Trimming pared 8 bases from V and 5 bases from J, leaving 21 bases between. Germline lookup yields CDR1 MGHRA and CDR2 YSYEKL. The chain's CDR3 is CASSIEGLGGTEAFF. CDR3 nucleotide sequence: TGCGCCAGCTCGATCGAGGGCCTAGGGGGGACTGAAGCTTTCTTT.

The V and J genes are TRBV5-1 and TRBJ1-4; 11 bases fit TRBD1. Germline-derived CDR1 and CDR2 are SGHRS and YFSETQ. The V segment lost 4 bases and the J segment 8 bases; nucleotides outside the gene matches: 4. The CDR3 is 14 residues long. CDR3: CASSIGTGGEKLFF. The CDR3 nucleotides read TGCGCCAGCAGCATAGGGACAGGGGGAGAAAAACTGTTTTTT.

The CDR3 DNA reads as TGTGCCAGCAGGGAAAGCTCTGGAAACACCATATATTTT. It specifies CASRESSGNTIYF. The chain joins TRBV2 to TRBJ1-3; D unclear. The CDR3 extends over 13 amino acids. CDR1 SNHLY and CDR2 FYNNEI come from the germline V gene. Trimming took off 6 bases at V and 0 bases at J, with 6 bases between the two ends. Supplemented by reference TRBV2 and TRBJ1-3, the full variable domain reads EPEVTQTPSHQVTQMGQEVILRCVPISNHLYFYWYRQILGQKVEFLVSFYNNEISEKSEIFDDQFSVERPDGSNFTLKIRSTKLEDSAMYFCASRESSGNTIYFGEGSWLTVV.

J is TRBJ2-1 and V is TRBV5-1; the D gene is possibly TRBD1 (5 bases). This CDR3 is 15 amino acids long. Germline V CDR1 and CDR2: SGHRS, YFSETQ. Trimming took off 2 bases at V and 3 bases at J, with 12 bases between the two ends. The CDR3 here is CASSFRTFDYNEQFF. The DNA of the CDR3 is TGCGCCAGCAGCTTTCGGACATTCGACTACAATGAGCAGTTCTTC.

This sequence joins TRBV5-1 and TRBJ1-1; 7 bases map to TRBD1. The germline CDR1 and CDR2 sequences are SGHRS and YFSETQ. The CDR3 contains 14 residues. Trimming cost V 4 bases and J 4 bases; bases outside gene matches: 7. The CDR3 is CASSPDRAPTEAFF. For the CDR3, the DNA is TGCGCCAGCAGCCCCGACAGGGCCCCCACTGAAGCTTTCTTT. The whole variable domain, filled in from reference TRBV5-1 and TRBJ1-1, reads KAGVTQTPRYLIKTRGQQVTLSCSPISGHRSVSWYQQTPGQGLQFLFEYFSETQRNKGNFPGRFSGRQFSNSRSEMNVSTLELGDSALYLCASSPDRAPTEAFFGQGTRLTVV.

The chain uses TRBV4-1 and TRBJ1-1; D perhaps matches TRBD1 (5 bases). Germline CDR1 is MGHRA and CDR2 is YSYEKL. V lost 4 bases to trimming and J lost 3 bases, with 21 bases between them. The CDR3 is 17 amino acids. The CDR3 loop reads CASSPGSLPGSYTEAFF. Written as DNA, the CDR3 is TGCGCCAGCAGCCCAGGGAGTCTACCAGGGTCGTACACTGAAGCTTTCTTT.

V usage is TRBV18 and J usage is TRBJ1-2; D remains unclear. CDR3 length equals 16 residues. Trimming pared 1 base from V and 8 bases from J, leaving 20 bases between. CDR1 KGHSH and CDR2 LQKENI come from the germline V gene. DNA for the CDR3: TGTGCCAGCTCACCACTCCCCAGGACGGGCCTAGGGGGCTACACCTTC. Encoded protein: CASSPLPRTGLGGYTF.

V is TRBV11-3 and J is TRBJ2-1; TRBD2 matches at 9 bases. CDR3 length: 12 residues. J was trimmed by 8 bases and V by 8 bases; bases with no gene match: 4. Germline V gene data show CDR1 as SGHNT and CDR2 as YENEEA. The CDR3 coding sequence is TGTGCCAGCGGTAGCGGGAGCTATGAGCAGTTCTTC. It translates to CASGSGSYEQFF. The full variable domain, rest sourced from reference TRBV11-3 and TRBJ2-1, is EAGVVQSPRYKIIEKKQPVAFWCNPISGHNTLYWYLQNLGQGPELLIRYENEEAVDDSQLPKDRFSAERLKGVDSTLKIQPAELGDSAVYLCASGSGSYEQFFGPGTRLTVL.

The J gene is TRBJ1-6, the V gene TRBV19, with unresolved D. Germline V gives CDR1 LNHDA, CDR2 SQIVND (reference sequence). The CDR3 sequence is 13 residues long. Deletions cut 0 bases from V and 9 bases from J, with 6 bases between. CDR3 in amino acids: CASSIDRVSPLHF. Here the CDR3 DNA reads TGTGCCAGTAGTATAGATCGGGTTTCACCCCTCCACTTT.